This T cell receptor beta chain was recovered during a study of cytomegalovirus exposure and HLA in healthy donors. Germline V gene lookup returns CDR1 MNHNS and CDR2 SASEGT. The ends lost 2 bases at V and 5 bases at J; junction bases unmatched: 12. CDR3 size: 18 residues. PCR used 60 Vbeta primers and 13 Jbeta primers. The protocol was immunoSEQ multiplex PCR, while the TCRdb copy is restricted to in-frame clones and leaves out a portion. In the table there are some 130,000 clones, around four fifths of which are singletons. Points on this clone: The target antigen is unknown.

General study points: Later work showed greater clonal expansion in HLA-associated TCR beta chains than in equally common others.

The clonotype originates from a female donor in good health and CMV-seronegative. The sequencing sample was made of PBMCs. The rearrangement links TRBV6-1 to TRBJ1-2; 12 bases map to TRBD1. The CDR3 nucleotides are TGTGCCAGCAGTGAATATCCCGGGACAGGGGGCCTGGGGTATGGCTACACCTTC. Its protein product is CASSEYPGTGGLGYGYTF.